The rows below give T cell receptor beta chains drawn from one sample of a study of cytomegalovirus exposure and HLA in healthy donors. Measured with immunoSEQ multiplex PCR; TCRdb has only the in-frame clones, and not every one. Here the sample spans 150,000 to 200,000 clones, approximately 80% being singletons. The sample consisted of PBMCs. Receptor source: a young man in good health and CMV-seronegative. CDR3s include the opening cysteine and the closing phenylalanine or tryptophan. A D gene is named only where the DNA matches it firmly. A clone size is listed for some rows: how often the clone was seen (once, few, many), or a class if it is expanded.

D gene | J gene | V gene | clone size | CDR3 protein | CDR3 DNA
TRBD2 | TRBJ2-1 | TRBV10-3 | few | CATAPGAGGPVNEQLF | TGTGCCACCGCCCCCGGGGCGGGAGGGCCAGTGAATGAGCAGCTCTTC
TRBD1 | TRBJ2-7 | TRBV14 | . | CASSQVTRDRGSLYEQYF | TGTGCCAGCAGCCAAGTCACCCGGGACAGGGGTAGTTTGTACGAGCAGTACTTC
TRBD2 | TRBJ2-7 | TRBV2 | once | CASSVGGAVGEQYF | TGTGCCAGCAGTGTCGGGGGGGCCGTGGGGGAGCAGTACTTC
TRBD2 | TRBJ2-4 | TRBV2 | . | CASSERLAGGIAKNIQYF | TGTGCCAGCAGTGAAAGGCTAGCGGGGGGTATAGCCAAAAACATTCAGTACTTC
TRBD2 | TRBJ2-7 | TRBV7-8 | once | CASSLAPPLAGGTFGAEQYF | TGTGCCAGCAGCTTAGCGCCGCCCCTAGCGGGGGGGACATTCGGGGCCGAGCAGTACTTC
. | TRBJ1-6 | TRBV4-2 | . | CASSQGIGGGSYNSPLHF | TGTGCCAGCAGCCAAGGTATAGGGGGTGGGTCCTATAATTCACCCCTCCACTTT
. | TRBJ2-3 | TRBV2 | . | CASTPEGDTQYF | TGTGCCAGCACCCCGGAGGGAGATACGCAGTATTTT
TRBD2 | TRBJ2-1 | TRBV4-2 | . | CASSQETLAGGSNEQFF | TGTGCCAGCAGCCAAGAAACCCTAGCGGGGGGATCCAATGAGCAGTTCTTC
. | TRBJ2-2 | TRBV7-3 | . | CASSSDRAGAAGELFF | TGTGCCAGCAGCTCCGATCGCGCGGGGGCGGCCGGGGAGCTGTTTTTT
TRBD1 | TRBJ2-1 | TRBV6-5 | . | CASSNGQGWSEQFF | TGTGCCAGCAGTAACGGACAGGGGTGGAGTGAGCAGTTCTTC
. | TRBJ1-2 | TRBV7-2 | . | CASSPNWGGTMSRNYGYTF | TGTGCCAGCAGCCCAAACTGGGGGGGAACAATGTCTCGTAACTATGGCTACACCTTC
TRBD1 | TRBJ2-5 | TRBV18 | . | CASSRGQQETQYF | TGTGCCAGCTCACGGGGACAGCAAGAGACCCAGTACTTC
TRBD2 | TRBJ2-5 | TRBV5-6 | . | CASSPRGGRGETQYF | TGTGCCAGCAGCCCTCGGGGGGGTCGGGGAGAGACCCAGTACTTC
. | TRBJ2-3 | TRBV9 | . | CASSARGQRTDTQYF | TGTGCCAGCAGCGCCCGGGGTCAGCGCACAGATACGCAGTATTTT
. | TRBJ1-4 | TRBV7-2 | . | CASSSYVPREKLFF | TGTGCCAGCAGCTCCTACGTACCTAGGGAAAAACTGTTTTTT
TRBD1 | TRBJ2-7 | TRBV5-5 | . | CASSRTGSSYEQYF | TGTGCCAGCAGCAGGACAGGGAGCTCCTACGAGCAGTACTTC
. | TRBJ2-5 | TRBV7-6 | . | CASSLGRGGGGTQYF | TGTGCCAGCAGCCTCGGAAGGGGAGGTGGGGGGACCCAGTACTTC
TRBD1 | TRBJ1-1 | TRBV4-1 | . | CASSQDRGRLESLNTEAFF | TGCGCCAGCAGCCAGGACAGGGGGCGCCTGGAATCGTTGAACACTGAAGCTTTCTTT
TRBD2 | TRBJ2-4 | TRBV10-3 | . | CAISEPLAGRAKNIQYF | TGTGCCATCAGTGAGCCTTTAGCGGGGAGGGCCAAAAACATTCAGTACTTC
. | TRBJ2-5 | TRBV29-1 | few | CSVLFDSQETQYF | TGCAGCGTTCTATTTGACAGCCAAGAGACCCAGTACTTC
TRBD2 | TRBJ2-1 | TRBV9 | . | CASSVRELAYNEQFF | TGTGCCAGCAGCGTGCGGGAGTTGGCCTACAATGAGCAGTTCTTC
. | TRBJ2-3 | TRBV2 | once | CASSREEGLGTQYF | TGTGCCAGCAGCAGAGAGGAGGGGTTAGGTACGCAGTATTTT
TRBD1 | TRBJ2-5 | TRBV5-8 | . | CASSRDRAETQYF | TGTGCCAGCAGCCGGGACAGGGCAGAGACCCAGTACTTC
TRBD1 | TRBJ1-4 | TRBV6-1 | . | CASSVRTGGAGKLFF | TGTGCCAGCAGTGTTAGGACAGGGGGCGCGGGGAAACTGTTTTTT
TRBD2 | TRBJ2-1 | TRBV4-2 | . | CASSQGGTSGGPSPYNEQFF | TGTGCCAGCAGCCAGGGAGGGACTAGCGGGGGGCCCTCCCCCTACAATGAGCAGTTCTTC
TRBD2 | TRBJ2-7 | TRBV30 | . | CAWNSLTTLAGGKSYEQYF | TGTGCCTGGAATTCTCTAACCACACTAGCGGGAGGAAAGTCCTACGAGCAGTACTTC
TRBD1 | TRBJ2-7 | TRBV2 | . | CASSGPGQGIHEQYF | TGTGCCAGCAGTGGACCGGGACAGGGGATCCACGAGCAGTACTTC
TRBD1 | TRBJ1-4 | TRBV19 | . | CASSIVQGALGEKLFF | TGTGCCAGTAGTATAGTGCAGGGGGCTCTCGGTGAAAAACTGTTTTTT
TRBD2 | TRBJ2-3 | TRBV6-6 | . | CASPLAERETDTQYF | TGTGCCAGCCCGTTAGCGGAGCGGGAGACAGATACGCAGTATTTT
. | TRBJ2-5 | TRBV6-5 | . | CASTKPLRETQYF | TGTGCCAGCACCAAACCGCTGCGGGAGACCCAGTACTTC
TRBD2 | TRBJ2-1 | TRBV27 | few | CASTLQPPGGGAYEQFF | TGTGCCAGCACCCTCCAGCCCCCTGGCGGGGGGGCTTATGAGCAGTTCTTC
. | TRBJ2-3 | TRBV1 | . | CTSSHRLAGADTQYF | TGCACCAGCAGCCACCGACTAGCCGGAGCGGATACGCAGTATTTT
TRBD1 | TRBJ1-6 | TRBV10-3 | . | CAISESTGGRDSPLHF | TGTGCCATCAGTGAGTCAACAGGGGGCCGGGATTCACCCCTCCACTTT
TRBD2 | TRBJ2-1 | TRBV30 | . | CAWSAGRTSVFDEQFF | TGTGCCTGGAGTGCCGGCAGGACTAGCGTCTTCGATGAGCAGTTCTTC
TRBD2 | TRBJ2-7 | TRBV7-9 | . | CASSSGTSGRGEQYF | TGTGCCAGCAGCTCTGGGACTAGCGGGAGGGGCGAGCAGTACTTC
. | TRBJ1-1 | TRBV30 | . | CALRRGGLEAFF | TGTGCCTTAAGAAGGGGGGGCCTTGAAGCTTTCTTT
TRBD1 | TRBJ1-2 | TRBV7-4 | . | CASSLTPTGGNYGYTF | TGTGCCAGCAGCTTAACGCCCACAGGGGGCAACTATGGCTACACCTTC
. | TRBJ1-2 | TRBV29-1 | . | CSVPLTGFYGYTF | TGCAGCGTTCCCTTAACAGGGTTCTATGGCTACACCTTC
. | TRBJ1-3 | TRBV7-6 | . | CASSPPARASGNTIYF | TGTGCCAGCAGCCCCCCGGCCAGGGCGTCTGGAAACACCATATATTTT
. | TRBJ2-1 | TRBV23-1 | . | CASSQSRRGAYYNEQFF | TGCGCCAGCAGTCAATCGCGACGGGGGGCGTACTACAATGAGCAGTTCTTC
TRBD1 | TRBJ2-3 | TRBV5-1 | . | CASSFVNPGHEGTGADTQYF | TGCGCCAGCAGCTTCGTAAACCCGGGTCATGAAGGGACAGGGGCAGATACGCAGTATTTT
TRBD1 | TRBJ1-2 | TRBV9 | . | CASSQEGGGYGYTF | TGTGCCAGCAGCCAAGAAGGGGGCGGGTATGGCTACACCTTC
. | TRBJ2-6 | TRBV5-6 | . | CASSLGAGANVLTF | TGTGCCAGCAGCTTGGGGGCGGGGGCCAACGTCCTGACTTTC
. | TRBJ2-2 | TRBV5-1 | . | CASSSRGWIQNTGELFF | TGCGCCAGCAGCTCCCGAGGGTGGATCCAGAACACCGGGGAGCTGTTTTTT
. | TRBJ2-7 | TRBV6-5 | few | CASSLRLDSYEQYF | TGTGCCAGCAGCCTCAGACTAGATTCCTACGAGCAGTACTTC
. | TRBJ2-7 | TRBV7-6 | . | CASSLAKKRGGVFEQYF | TGTGCCAGCAGCTTAGCGAAGAAACGGGGTGGGGTGTTCGAGCAGTACTTC
. | TRBJ2-6 | TRBV5-4 | . | CASSLGGAGANVLTF | TGTGCCAGCAGCTTGGGGGGAGCTGGGGCCAACGTCCTGACTTTC
. | TRBJ1-2 | TRBV19 | . | CASSVRARNYGYTF | TGTGCCAGTAGTGTCAGGGCGAGGAACTATGGCTACACCTTC
. | TRBJ2-5 | TRBV5-1 | . | CASSPLTSQETQYF | TGCGCCAGCAGCCCACTTACCTCACAAGAGACCCAGTACTTC
TRBD1 | TRBJ1-6 | TRBV28 | . | CASSLLVGQGYSPLHF | TGTGCCAGCAGTTTGTTAGTGGGACAGGGATATTCACCCCTCCACTTT
. | TRBJ1-6 | TRBV9 | few | CASSPPNSPLHF | TGTGCCAGCAGCCCCCCAAATTCACCCCTCCACTTT
. | TRBJ1-4 | TRBV19 | . | CASSDRGGHEKLFF | TGTGCCAGTAGTGACAGAGGAGGGCATGAAAAACTGTTTTTT
. | TRBJ2-7 | TRBV5-1 | . | CASSFILAHEQYF | TGCGCCAGCAGCTTTATATTGGCCCACGAGCAGTACTTC
TRBD1 | TRBJ1-1 | TRBV7-9 | . | CASRNRGITEAFF | TGTGCCAGCAGGAACAGGGGAATCACTGAAGCTTTCTTT
. | TRBJ2-3 | TRBV27 | . | CASSLSNRVRDTQYF | TGTGCCAGCAGTTTATCCAACAGGGTGAGAGATACGCAGTATTTT
TRBD1 | TRBJ2-1 | TRBV7-3 | few | CASSPWTGSNEQFF | TGTGCCAGCAGCCCCTGGACAGGGTCGAATGAGCAGTTCTTC
. | TRBJ2-3 | TRBV5-4 | few | CASSLGQDTDTQYF | TGTGCCAGCAGCTTGGGTCAGGACACAGATACGCAGTATTTT
TRBD1 | TRBJ1-6 | TRBV5-5 | . | CASSGRTGVNSPLHF | TGTGCCAGCAGCGGTAGGACAGGGGTTAATTCACCCCTCCACTTT
. | TRBJ2-7 | TRBV9 | once | CASSAGVFEGEQYF | TGTGCCAGCAGCGCGGGCGTTTTTGAGGGCGAGCAGTACTTC
. | TRBJ1-1 | TRBV30 | . | CAWTPPRGAYLNTEAFF | TGTGCCTGGACCCCGCCCAGGGGCGCGTATCTGAACACTGAAGCTTTCTTT